Below are 15 T cell receptor beta chains sequenced from a single sample in a study of CD8 T cells in ankylosing spondylitis. TCRdb fed the 5' RACE reads into MiXCR, producing one record per CDR3 protein. Among around 210,000 distinct CDR3 sequences listed, less than 9.5% were seen once. The sequenced sample was blood, either unsorted or a sorted T cell fraction (not recorded which). The receptor source for this set is a female donor with ankylosing spondylitis or in good health (not recorded which).

This clonotype was recorded many times. This sequence joins TRBV3-1 and TRBJ2-2; 13 bases agree with TRBD2. Germline V gene sequence: CDR1 LGHDT, CDR2 YNNKEL (reference sequence). The CDR3 has 16 amino acids. J gave up 10 bases and V 3 bases, and 8 bases lay outside the gene matches. CDR3 protein: CASSQNGLAGAQELFF. Here the CDR3 DNA reads TGTGCCAGCAGCCAGAACGGACTAGCGGGAGCGCAGGAGCTGTTTTTT.

This clonotype was detected a few times. The chain uses TRBV7-2 and TRBJ2-2; possible D gene TRBD2, 6 bases. Germline values: CDR1 SGHTA, CDR2 FQGNSA. This CDR3 has 18 amino acids. V shed 0 bases and J shed 0 bases, with 14 bases lying between them. The CDR3 sequence: CASSLARAGRPNTGELFF. The CDR3 DNA sequence: TGTGCCAGCAGCTTAGCGAGAGCGGGCCGGCCGAACACCGGGGAGCTGTTTTTT.

The rearrangement uses TRBV10-3 and TRBJ2-3, with TRBD2 matching 12 bases. Germline trimming cut 2 bases from V and 1 base from J; bases unmatched to any gene: 7. This CDR3 has 18 amino acids. Germline V CDR1 and CDR2: ENHRY, SYGVKD. CDR3 sequence reads: CAISEVTSGGPGTDTQYF. The CDR3 DNA reads TGTGCCATCAGTGAGGTGACTAGCGGGGGCCCCGGCACAGATACGCAGTATTTT.

This clonotype has ten or more counts. V and J are TRBV5-6 and TRBJ2-1; TRBD2 aligns across 8 bases. The CDR3 loop spans 16 amino acids. Per the germline V gene, CDR1 is SGHDT and CDR2 is YYEEEE. V lost 5 bases and J lost 6; bases outside the gene matches: 13. CDR3 coding DNA: TGTGCCAGCAGGCGCCCGCGGCTAGCGGGTCCCAATGAGCAGTTCTTC. It is translated as CASRRPRLAGPNEQFF.

The rearrangement uses TRBV7-6 and TRBJ2-1; D may correspond to TRBD1 or TRBD2 (5 bases each). The CDR3 is 15 amino acids. The germline gives CDR1 SGHVS, CDR2 FNYEAQ. Deletions cut 5 bases from V and 6 bases from J, with 17 bases between. The CDR3 bases are TGTGCCAGCAGCCCTCGGGACCCTAAAATCAATGAGCAGTTCTTC. Translated: CASSPRDPKINEQFF.

This clonotype showed up many times. This chain links TRBV27 with TRBJ2-1; D possibly corresponds to TRBD2 (7 bases). The CDR3 contains 14 residues. The V gene's germline CDR1 is MNHEY and CDR2 SMNVEV (reference sequence). Trimming left V 6 bases short and J 6 bases short, with 15 bases between. Written as DNA, the CDR3 is TGTGCCAGCAGCCCAGGACTAGGGGGCAATGAGCAGTTCTTC. Encoded protein: CASSPGLGGNEQFF.

At least ten counts were recorded for this clonotype. J is TRBJ2-1 and V is TRBV10-3; 9 bases line up with TRBD2. Germline V gene lookup returns CDR1 ENHRY and CDR2 SYGVKD. V trimming: 0 bases; J trimming: 0 bases; junction bases outside the gene matches: 12. The CDR3 contains 20 residues. The CDR3 bases are TGTGCCATCAGTGAGTCTCTACGGGCTAGCGGGAAGAGCTCCTACAATGAGCAGTTCTTC. Protein sequence: CAISESLRASGKSSYNEQFF.

Ten or more counts support this clonotype. The chain carries TRBV30 and TRBJ1-4; no clear D. CDR3 length: 18 residues. The germline gives CDR1 GTSNPN, CDR2 SVGIG (reference sequence). V was cut by 0 bases and J by 0 bases, with 17 bases left in between. CDR3 coding DNA: TGTGCCTGGAGTGTAACCCCGAACTCCTATCCAACTAATGAAAAACTGTTTTTT. This encodes CAWSVTPNSYPTNEKLFF.

This clonotype has a count of ten or more. J is TRBJ2-5 and V is TRBV7-2; D might be TRBD2 (7 bases). The CDR3 has 15 amino acids. V dropped 2 bases and J dropped 4 bases, with 14 bases sitting between them. From germline, CDR1 is SGHTA and CDR2 FQGNSA. For the CDR3, the DNA is TGTGCCAGCAGCTTACAGGGGAGGGGTGCAGAGACCCAGTACTTC. Translating it yields CASSLQGRGAETQYF. Filled out from reference TRBV7-2 and TRBJ2-5, the complete variable domain reads GAGVSQSPSNKVTEKGKDVELRCDPISGHTALYWYRQSLGQGLEFLIYFQGNSAPDKSGLPSDRFSAERTGGSVSTLTIQRTQQEDSAVYLCASSLQGRGAETQYFGPGTRLLVL.

This clonotype was counted at least ten times. V usage is TRBV20-1 and J usage is TRBJ2-1; D may be TRBD1 or TRBD2 (5 bases each). Trimming took off 3 bases at V and 3 bases at J, with 18 bases between the two ends. CDR1 DFQATT and CDR2 SNEGSKA come from the germline V gene (reference sequence). This CDR3 contains 16 residues. The CDR3 DNA is TGCAGTGCTAGGGGACGCGGGCAGAGAGTCTACAATGAGCAGTTCTTC. Translation gives CSARGRGQRVYNEQFF.

In this sample, this clonotype turned up many times. The chain has TRBV2 and TRBJ2-1; 8 bases are a match to TRBD2. From germline, CDR1 is SNHLY and CDR2 FYNNEI. The CDR3 contains 13 residues. J lost 7 bases, V lost 10 bases, and 9 bases had no gene match. The CDR3 spells CANTPTSENEQFF. The CDR3 region has the DNA TGTGCCAACACACCGACTAGCGAAAATGAGCAGTTCTTC.

This clonotype was found many times. The chain employs TRBV10-2 and TRBJ2-7; 11 bases map to TRBD2. The V segment lost 4 bases and the J segment 5 bases; nucleotides outside the gene matches: 7. The CDR3 length is 15 residues. The germline V gene has CDR1 WSHSY and CDR2 SAAADI. The CDR3 DNA reads as TGCGCCAGCAGTGGAAGGATAGCGGGAGGGAACGAGCAGTACTTC. Its protein is CASSGRIAGGNEQYF.

This clonotype was seen ten or more times. The chain has TRBV29-1 and TRBJ1-4; D unclear. This CDR3 region has 14 residues. The ends were cut back, 4 bases at V and 8 bases at J, with 17 bases in the middle. The germline CDR1 and CDR2 sequences are SQVTM and ANQGSEA. This CDR3 is CSVGGVRGTEKLFF. The CDR3 DNA reads TGCAGCGTTGGGGGTGTACGTGGAACAGAAAAACTGTTTTTT.

Comment on this clonotype: A read error may be the cause here, since a much bigger clone is one base away. The genes are TRBV20-1 and TRBJ2-7, with 12 nucleotides matching TRBD2. The CDR3 is made up of 16 amino acids. The V gene's germline CDR1 is DFQATT and CDR2 SNEGSKA (reference sequence). The CDR3 loop reads CSASKLAGGFSYEQHF. CDR3 in DNA: TGCAGTGCCTCGAAACTAGCGGGAGGATTCTCCTACGAGCAGCACTTC.

This clonotype occurred many times. CDR3 bases: TGTGCCAGCAGTTTAAGATCGGGGCAGACCGGGGAGCTGTTTTTT. Its translation: CASSLRSGQTGELFF. The genes are TRBV12-3 or TRBV12-4 and TRBJ2-2; D tentatively fits TRBD1 or TRBD2 (5 bases each). The CDR3 sequence is 15 residues long. Trimming took 2 bases from V and 5 from J, leaving 12 bases between them.